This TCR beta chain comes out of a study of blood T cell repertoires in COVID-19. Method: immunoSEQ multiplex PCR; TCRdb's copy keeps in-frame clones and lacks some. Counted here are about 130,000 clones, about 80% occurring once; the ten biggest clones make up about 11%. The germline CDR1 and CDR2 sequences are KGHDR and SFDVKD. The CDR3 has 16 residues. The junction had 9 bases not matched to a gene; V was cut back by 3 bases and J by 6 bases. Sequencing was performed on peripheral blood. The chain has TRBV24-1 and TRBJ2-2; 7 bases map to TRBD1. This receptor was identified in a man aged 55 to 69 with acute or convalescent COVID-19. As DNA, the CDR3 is TGTGCCACCAGTGATACCCTCGGGACAGCGGCCGGGGAGCTGTTTTTT. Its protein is CATSDTLGTAAGELFF.